Measured by frequency, the clone carrying this T cell receptor beta chain is medium-sized. This sample stems from a study of synovial regulatory T cells in juvenile arthritis. On the study more broadly: Treatments: a few naive, several methotrexate, one methotrexate plus infliximab, one unknown.

Synovial fluid was collected with matched peripheral blood from each patient with active arthritis. The repertoire was sequenced with immunoSEQ multiplex PCR; TCRdb's copy has only in-frame clones and lacks some. With a few thousand clones in the sample, the ten largest clones hold 10% to 15%. Germline CDR1 KGHSH, CDR2 LQKENI. This CDR3 contains 14 residues. Nucleotide data are not available. The sample taken for sequencing was Treg cells from the synovium. This receptor was obtained from a donor aged 2-35 years with juvenile idiopathic arthritis. This chain joins TRBV18 and TRBJ2-7; TCRdb names TRBD2, which stays unverified in the absence of DNA. The CDR3 is CASSPAGATYEQYF.